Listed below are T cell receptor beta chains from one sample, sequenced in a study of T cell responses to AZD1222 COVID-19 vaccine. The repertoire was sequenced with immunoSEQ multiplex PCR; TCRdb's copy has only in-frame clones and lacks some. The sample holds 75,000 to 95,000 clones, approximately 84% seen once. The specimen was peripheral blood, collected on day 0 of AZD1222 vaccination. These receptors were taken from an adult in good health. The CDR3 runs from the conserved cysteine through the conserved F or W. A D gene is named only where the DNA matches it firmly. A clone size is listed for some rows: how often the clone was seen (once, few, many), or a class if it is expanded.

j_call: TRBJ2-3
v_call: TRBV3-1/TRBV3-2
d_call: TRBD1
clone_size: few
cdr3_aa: CASRPQGTGVGTQYF
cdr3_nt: TGTGCCAGCAGACCACAGGGGACAGGAGTGGGTACGCAGTATTTT

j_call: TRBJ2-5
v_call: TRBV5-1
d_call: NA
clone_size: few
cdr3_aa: CASARDSFLETQYF
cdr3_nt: TGCGCCAGCGCCCGGGACTCCTTTCTCGAGACCCAGTACTTC

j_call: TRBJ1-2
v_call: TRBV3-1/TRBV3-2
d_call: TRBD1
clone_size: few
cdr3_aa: CASSHRGTALHEGCTF
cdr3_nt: TGTGCCAGCAGCCATCGCGGGACAGCCCTCCATGAGGGCTGCACCTTC

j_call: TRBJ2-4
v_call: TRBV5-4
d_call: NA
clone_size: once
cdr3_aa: CASSISGGGGGLYIQYF
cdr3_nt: TGTGCCAGCAGCATATCTGGTGGTGGGGGGGGCCTTTACATTCAGTACTTC

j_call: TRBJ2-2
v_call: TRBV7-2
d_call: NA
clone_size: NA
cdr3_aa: CASSFVRVTNTGELFF
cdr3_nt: TGTGCCAGCAGCTTCGTGCGAGTAACGAACACCGGGGAGCTGTTTTTT

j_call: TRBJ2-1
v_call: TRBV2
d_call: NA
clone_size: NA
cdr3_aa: CASRVQGQTPLNEQFF
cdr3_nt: TGTGCCAGCAGGGTACAGGGCCAAACTCCCCTCAATGAGCAGTTCTTC

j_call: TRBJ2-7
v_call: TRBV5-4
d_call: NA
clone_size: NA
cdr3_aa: CASSPGGYEQYF
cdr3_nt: TGTGCCAGCAGCCCAGGAGGGTACGAGCAGTACTTC

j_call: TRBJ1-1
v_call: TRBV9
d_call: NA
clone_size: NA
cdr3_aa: CASSVGAGDTEAFF
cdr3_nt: TGTGCCAGCAGCGTAGGGGCCGGGGACACTGAAGCTTTCTTT

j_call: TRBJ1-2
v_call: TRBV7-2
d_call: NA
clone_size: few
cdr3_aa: CASTRQGRSPNYGYTF
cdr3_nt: TGTGCCAGCACCCGCCAGGGGCGATCCCCTAACTATGGCTACACCTTC

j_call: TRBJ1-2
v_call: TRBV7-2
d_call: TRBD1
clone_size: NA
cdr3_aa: CASSSRTGGQGYGYTF
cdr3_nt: TGTGCCAGCAGCTCCCGGACAGGGGGTCAGGGCTATGGCTACACCTTC

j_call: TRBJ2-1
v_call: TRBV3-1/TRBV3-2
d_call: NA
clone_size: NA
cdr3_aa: CASSQDRTPSSYNEQFF
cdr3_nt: TGTGCCAGCAGCCAAGATAGGACTCCCAGCTCCTACAATGAGCAGTTCTTC

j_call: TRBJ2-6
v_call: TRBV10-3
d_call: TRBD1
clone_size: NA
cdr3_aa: CAMSDRGRSGANVLTF
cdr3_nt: TGTGCCATGAGCGACAGGGGAAGGTCTGGGGCCAACGTCCTGACTTTC

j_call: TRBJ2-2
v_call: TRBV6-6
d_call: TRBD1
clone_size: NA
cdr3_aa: CASSYPGTGGSGELFF
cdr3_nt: TGTGCCAGCAGTTACCCCGGGACAGGGGGCTCCGGGGAGCTGTTTTTT

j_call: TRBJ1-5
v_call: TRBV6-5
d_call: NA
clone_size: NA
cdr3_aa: CASSRSGGSQPQHF
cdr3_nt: TGTGCCAGCAGTCGTAGCGGGGGGAGCCAGCCCCAGCATTTT

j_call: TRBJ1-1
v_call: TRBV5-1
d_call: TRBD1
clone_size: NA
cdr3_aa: CASSLADRESTEAFF
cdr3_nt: TGCGCCAGCAGCTTGGCCGACAGGGAAAGCACTGAAGCTTTCTTT

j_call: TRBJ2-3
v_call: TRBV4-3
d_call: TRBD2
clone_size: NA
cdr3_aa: CASSQDWGAGGSDTQYF
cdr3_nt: TGCGCCAGCAGCCAAGATTGGGGAGCGGGGGGATCTGATACGCAGTATTTT

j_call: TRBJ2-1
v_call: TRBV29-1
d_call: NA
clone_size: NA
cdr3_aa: CSAPERGSRGEQFF
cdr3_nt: TGCAGCGCTCCGGAGAGGGGCAGTCGGGGTGAGCAGTTCTTC

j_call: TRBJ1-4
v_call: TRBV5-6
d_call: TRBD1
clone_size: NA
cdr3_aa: CASGTGLREKLFF
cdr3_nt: TGTGCCAGCGGGACAGGGCTTCGCGAAAAACTGTTTTTT

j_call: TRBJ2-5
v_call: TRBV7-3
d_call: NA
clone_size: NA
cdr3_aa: CASSRGGSQETQYF
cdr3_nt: TGTGCCAGCAGCCGGGGTGGTAGCCAAGAGACCCAGTACTTC

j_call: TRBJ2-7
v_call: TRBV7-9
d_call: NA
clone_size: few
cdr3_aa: CASSHTRDYEQYF
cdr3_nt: TGTGCCAGCAGCCATACCCGGGACTACGAGCAGTACTTC

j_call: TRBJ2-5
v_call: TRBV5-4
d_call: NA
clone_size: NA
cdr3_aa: CASSFYRSQETQYF
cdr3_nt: TGTGCCAGCAGCTTCTACAGGAGCCAAGAGACCCAGTACTTC

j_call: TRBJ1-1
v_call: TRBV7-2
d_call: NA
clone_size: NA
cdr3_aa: CASSPVATEAFF
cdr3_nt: TGTGCCAGCAGCCCGGTTGCCACTGAAGCTTTCTTT

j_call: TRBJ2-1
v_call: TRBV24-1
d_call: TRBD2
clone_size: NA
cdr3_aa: CATSSTSRDYENEQFF
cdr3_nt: TGTGCCACCAGCAGCACGTCCCGGGACTATGAGAATGAGCAGTTCTTC

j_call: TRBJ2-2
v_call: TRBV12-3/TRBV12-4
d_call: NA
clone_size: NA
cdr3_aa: CASRVYTGELFF
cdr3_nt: TGTGCCAGCAGAGTATATACCGGGGAGCTGTTTTTT

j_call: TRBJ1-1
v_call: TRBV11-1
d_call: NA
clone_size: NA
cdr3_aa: CASSYPLGAAEAFF
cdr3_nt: TGTGCCAGCAGCTATCCCCTCGGGGCAGCGGAAGCTTTCTTT

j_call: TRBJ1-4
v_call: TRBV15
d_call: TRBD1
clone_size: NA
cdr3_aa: CATSRGTGQEKLFF
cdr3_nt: TGTGCCACCAGCAGAGGGACAGGGCAAGAAAAACTGTTTTTT

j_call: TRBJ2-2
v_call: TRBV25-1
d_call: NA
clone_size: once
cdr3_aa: CASRQYQNTGELFF
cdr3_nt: TGTGCCAGCAGACAGTACCAGAACACCGGGGAGCTGTTTTTT

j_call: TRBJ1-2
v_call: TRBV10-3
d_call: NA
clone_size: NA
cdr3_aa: CAISASTGLGGYTF
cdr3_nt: TGTGCCATCAGTGCCTCGACAGGACTTGGTGGCTACACCTTC

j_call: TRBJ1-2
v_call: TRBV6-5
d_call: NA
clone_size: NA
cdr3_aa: CASRAATRVHGYTF
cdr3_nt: TGTGCCAGCAGGGCGGCTACACGGGTCCATGGCTACACCTTC

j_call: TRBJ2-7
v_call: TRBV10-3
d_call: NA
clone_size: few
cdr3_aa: CAISESEEDASF
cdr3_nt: TGTGCCATCAGTGAGTCAGAGGAGGACGCGTCCTTC

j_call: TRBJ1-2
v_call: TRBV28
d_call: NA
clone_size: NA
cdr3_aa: CASSLGAGYGYTF
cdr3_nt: TGTGCCAGCAGTTTGGGGGCAGGCTACGGCTACACCTTC

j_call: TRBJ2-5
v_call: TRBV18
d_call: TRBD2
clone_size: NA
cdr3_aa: CASSANGGQETQYF
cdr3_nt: TGTGCCAGCTCAGCTAACGGGGGGCAAGAGACCCAGTACTTC

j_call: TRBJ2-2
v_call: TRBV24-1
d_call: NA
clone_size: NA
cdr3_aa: CATSDPAPDSRTGELFF
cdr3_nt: TGTGCCACCAGTGATCCCGCCCCGGACAGCAGGACCGGGGAGCTGTTTTTT